These T cell receptor beta chains were read from a single sample in a study of PD-L1 blockade in urothelial cancer. The assay was immunoSEQ multiplex PCR, and TCRdb's table has in-frame clones only and misses some. Of 40,000 to 55,000 clones listed, 84% are singletons. The material sequenced was PBMCs, taken around atezolizumab (anti-PD-L1) treatment. Receptor source: a man between 40 and 49 years old with urothelial cancer. The CDR3 runs from the conserved cysteine through the conserved F or W. Each record gives: CDR3 DNA, CDR3 protein, J gene, D gene, V gene, clone size. The D gene is left open where the match is weak. Part of the rows lack a size; the others show once, few, many or a class for expanded clones.

DNA: TGCGCCAGCAGCCGTTGGAGGCGAGAGACCCAGTACTTC
CDR3: CASSRWRRETQYF
J: TRBJ2-5
D: .
V: TRBV4-1
size: .

DNA: TGTGCCAGCAGCAGGCGGGAAGACACTGAAGCTTTCTTT
CDR3: CASSRREDTEAFF
J: TRBJ1-1
D: .
V: TRBV7-2
size: .

DNA: TGTGCCAGCAGTTTCTTTGGGACAGGGAATTTTATGAGCTCTGGGGCCAACGTCCTGACTTTC
CDR3: CASSFFGTGNFMSSGANVLTF
J: TRBJ2-6
D: TRBD1
V: TRBV28
size: .

DNA: TGTGCCAGCAGCCCTTCCTGGGACAGCGATCAGTACTTC
CDR3: CASSPSWDSDQYF
J: TRBJ2-4
D: TRBD1
V: TRBV9
size: .

DNA: TGTGCCAGCCGACCCACTAGCGGGAGTAACGAGCAGTACTTC
CDR3: CASRPTSGSNEQYF
J: TRBJ2-7
D: TRBD2
V: TRBV19
size: .

DNA: TGTGCCACCAGCAGAGATTTGGAGGCCAGCTCCTACGAGCAGTACTTC
CDR3: CATSRDLEASSYEQYF
J: TRBJ2-7
D: .
V: TRBV15
size: .

DNA: TGTGCCAGCAGCTCCGGCGGGAGCTCCTACGAGCAGTACTTC
CDR3: CASSSGGSSYEQYF
J: TRBJ2-7
D: TRBD2
V: TRBV9
size: few

DNA: TGTGCCAGCTCACCACTCGAGGCACATCACGCCAATGAGCAGTTCTTC
CDR3: CASSPLEAHHANEQFF
J: TRBJ2-1
D: .
V: TRBV18
size: .

DNA: TGTGCCAGCAGCACTCTCCGACTAGGAGGGTACAATGAGCAGTTCTTC
CDR3: CASSTLRLGGYNEQFF
J: TRBJ2-1
D: .
V: TRBV13
size: .

DNA: TGTGCCAGCAGTCCCCCGGACTTTCCCCGTGAAGCTTTCTTT
CDR3: CASSPPDFPREAFF
J: TRBJ1-1
D: .
V: TRBV28
size: few

DNA: TGTGCCAGCAGTTTGCGGCCTGAGCAGTTCTTC
CDR3: CASSLRPEQFF
J: TRBJ2-1
D: .
V: TRBV6-8
size: .

DNA: TGTGCCAGCAGCCCCGACAGCGGGGCCTACAATGAGCAGTTCTTC
CDR3: CASSPDSGAYNEQFF
J: TRBJ2-1
D: TRBD2
V: TRBV9
size: .

DNA: TGTGCCTGGAGCCCGCTAGCGGGAAAGGGCGAGCAGTACTTC
CDR3: CAWSPLAGKGEQYF
J: TRBJ2-7
D: TRBD2
V: TRBV30
size: few

DNA: TGTGCCAGCAGCTTAGCGCGGGGGGTACCAGCGGTTAGCACAGATACGCAGTATTTT
CDR3: CASSLARGVPAVSTDTQYF
J: TRBJ2-3
D: TRBD2
V: TRBV7-9
size: .

DNA: TGTGCCACCCGTTCCTACGAGCAGTACTTC
CDR3: CATRSYEQYF
J: TRBJ2-7
D: .
V: TRBV28
size: .

DNA: TGTGCCAGCAGTCGGATTCGGACAGTCTCTGGGGCCAACGTCCTGACTTTC
CDR3: CASSRIRTVSGANVLTF
J: TRBJ2-6
D: .
V: TRBV27
size: .

DNA: TGTGCCAGCTCACCAGGGGCGGCCTATACAGATACGCAGTATTTT
CDR3: CASSPGAAYTDTQYF
J: TRBJ2-3
D: .
V: TRBV18
size: .

DNA: TGTGCCTGGAGTGGCAGGGAGGGGATCGGCTACACCTTC
CDR3: CAWSGREGIGYTF
J: TRBJ1-2
D: .
V: TRBV30
size: .

DNA: TGTGCCAGCAGTCCCCGGACTAGATCGTCCTACAATGAGCAGTTCTTC
CDR3: CASSPRTRSSYNEQFF
J: TRBJ2-1
D: TRBD2
V: TRBV28
size: .

DNA: TGTGCCAGCATTCTAGCGGGAGGAGGTTACGAGCAGTACTTC
CDR3: CASILAGGGYEQYF
J: TRBJ2-7
D: TRBD2
V: TRBV28
size: .

DNA: TGTGCCAGCAGTCTAGCGACAGGGTTGGCCAAAAACATTCAGTACTTC
CDR3: CASSLATGLAKNIQYF
J: TRBJ2-4
D: .
V: TRBV28
size: .

DNA: TGTGCCAGCAGGAAGGAGGGTTCATCCAACGAGCAGTACTTC
CDR3: CASRKEGSSNEQYF
J: TRBJ2-7
D: .
V: TRBV6-5
size: .

DNA: TGTGCCATCAGTGAGGGACTACCTATCTACGAGCAGTACTTC
CDR3: CAISEGLPIYEQYF
J: TRBJ2-7
D: .
V: TRBV10-3
size: .

DNA: TGTGCCTGGAGTGAAGCGGGAGCGGGTACGCAGTATTTT
CDR3: CAWSEAGAGTQYF
J: TRBJ2-3
D: TRBD2
V: TRBV30
size: .

DNA: TGTGCCAGCAGTTCCCTCCTCGACTCAGCCAAAAACATTCAGTACTTC
CDR3: CASSSLLDSAKNIQYF
J: TRBJ2-4
D: .
V: TRBV27
size: .

DNA: TGTGCCAGCAGTTCCCCCGGGGGAGTCGCTCAGGGCTACACCTTC
CDR3: CASSSPGGVAQGYTF
J: TRBJ1-2
D: .
V: TRBV27
size: .

DNA: TGTGCCAGCAGCGGACGACTAGCGGAACTCTCTGGGGCCAACGTCCTGACTTTC
CDR3: CASSGRLAELSGANVLTF
J: TRBJ2-6
D: TRBD2
V: TRBV9
size: .

DNA: TGTGCCAGCAGCCACAGGACAGGGGGCGGAACTGAAGCTTTCTTT
CDR3: CASSHRTGGGTEAFF
J: TRBJ1-1
D: TRBD1
V: TRBV28
size: .

DNA: TGCGCCAGCAGGGGACAGGGGGCTAAGAACACTGAAGCTTTCTTT
CDR3: CASRGQGAKNTEAFF
J: TRBJ1-1
D: TRBD1
V: TRBV5-1
size: .

DNA: TGTGCCAGCAGCCAATGGGAGAGCACTGAAGCTTTCTTT
CDR3: CASSQWESTEAFF
J: TRBJ1-1
D: .
V: TRBV11-3
size: .

DNA: TGCAGCGTTCGAAGGACTGGGAGCGCCTATGGCTACACCTTC
CDR3: CSVRRTGSAYGYTF
J: TRBJ1-2
D: .
V: TRBV29-1
size: .

DNA: TGTGCCAGTACCTTAACCGGACAGCACTCTGGAAACACCATATATTTT
CDR3: CASTLTGQHSGNTIYF
J: TRBJ1-3
D: .
V: TRBV19
size: .

DNA: TGTGCCAGCAGTTTATCTGACAGTTTACCCTATGGCTACACCTTC
CDR3: CASSLSDSLPYGYTF
J: TRBJ1-2
D: .
V: TRBV27
size: .

DNA: TGTGCCAGCAGCTCCCAGGTTGAGCAGTACTTC
CDR3: CASSSQVEQYF
J: TRBJ2-5
D: .
V: TRBV9
size: .

DNA: TGTGCCAGCAGCTTGGTCAGCGGCGGCGGAAACACCATATATTTT
CDR3: CASSLVSGGGNTIYF
J: TRBJ1-3
D: .
V: TRBV5-6
size: .

DNA: TGTGCCAGCAGTGATTACGGGTACGAGCAGTACTTC
CDR3: CASSDYGYEQYF
J: TRBJ2-7
D: .
V: TRBV6-1
size: .

DNA: TGTGCCAGCAGCTCCCCCAATTCCTACGAGCAGTACTTC
CDR3: CASSSPNSYEQYF
J: TRBJ2-7
D: .
V: TRBV9
size: .

DNA: TGTGCCATCACCCCGGGACTAGCAACCGGGGAGCTGTTTTTT
CDR3: CAITPGLATGELFF
J: TRBJ2-2
D: TRBD2
V: TRBV5-4
size: .

DNA: TGTGCCACCCGACAGGCGGGGAACACTGAAGCTTTCTTT
CDR3: CATRQAGNTEAFF
J: TRBJ1-1
D: .
V: TRBV11-2
size: .

DNA: TGTGCCAGCAGCTTGGAGGGGAACTATGGCTACACCTTC
CDR3: CASSLEGNYGYTF
J: TRBJ1-2
D: .
V: TRBV7-9
size: .

DNA: TGTGCCAGCAGTTCCGAGGGACAGGGGGGAACTAATGAAAAACTGTTTTTT
CDR3: CASSSEGQGGTNEKLFF
J: TRBJ1-4
D: TRBD1
V: TRBV28
size: .

DNA: TGTGCCAGCAGCTTGGTTAGCGGGAGCCACGAGCAGTACTTC
CDR3: CASSLVSGSHEQYF
J: TRBJ2-7
D: TRBD2
V: TRBV5-5
size: .

DNA: TGTGCCAGCAGTGAAAGAGGGCCCTATCAGCCCCAGCATTTT
CDR3: CASSERGPYQPQHF
J: TRBJ1-5
D: .
V: TRBV6-1
size: .

DNA: TGTGCCAGCCACAAGGGAGGCAATGAGCAGTTCTTC
CDR3: CASHKGGNEQFF
J: TRBJ2-1
D: .
V: TRBV27
size: .

DNA: TGTGCCAGCAGCGCCGGGGAGACCACAGATACGCAGTATTTT
CDR3: CASSAGETTDTQYF
J: TRBJ2-3
D: .
V: TRBV9
size: .

DNA: TGTGCCAGCAGGGCTAGCGGGAACTACGAGCAGTACTTC
CDR3: CASRASGNYEQYF
J: TRBJ2-7
D: TRBD2
V: TRBV28
size: .